There are a few counts of the clone carrying this T cell receptor (beta chain). These data originate in a study of CD8 T cells in Susac syndrome. RNA totalling about 0.5 to 1 ug underwent reverse transcription with random hexamers. The method of amplification for TCR beta CDR3 was immunoSEQ multiplex PCR, covering 54 Vbeta and 13 Jbeta. TCRdb passed the immunoSEQ multiplex PCR reads through MiXCR, listing each CDR3 protein once. Of some 130,000 distinct CDR3 sequences listed, approximately 95% are singletons. TCR beta was sequenced from blood CD8+ and CD4+ T cells. Trimming stripped 8 bases from V and 0 bases from J, with 5 bases between. The CDR3 contains 12 residues.

The receptor's source is a human donor with Susac syndrome. Sequenced sample: CD8+ T cells from PBMCs. V and J are TRBV12-3 or TRBV12-4 and TRBJ2-1; D gene uncertain. CDR3 region: CASVSSYNEQFF. The CDR3 DNA reads as TGTGCCAGCGTGTCCTCCTACAATGAGCAGTTCTTC.